This entry features one T cell receptor beta chain sequence. This record comes from a study of CD4+ T cells in melanoma. TCRdb's table, derived via immunoSEQ multiplex PCR, lists solely in-frame clones and lacks some. The sample carries some 120,000 clones, about 92% recorded once. Germline CDR1 is SGHRS and CDR2 is YFSETQ. The CDR3 runs to 14 residues. Trimming took 1 base from V and 6 from J, leaving 12 bases between them. This TCR derives from a human donor with melanoma. The genes are TRBV5-1 and TRBJ2-3; the D is unclear. The material sequenced was peripheral blood. The CDR3 here is CASSLSVRADTQYF. The CDR3 coding sequence is TGCGCCAGCAGCTTGAGTGTCCGTGCTGATACGCAGTATTTT.